What follows are 26 T cell receptor beta chains derived from one specimen sequenced in a study of cytomegalovirus exposure and HLA in healthy donors. Use of 60 Vbeta and 13 Jbeta primers characterized the PCR. The protocol was immunoSEQ multiplex PCR, while the TCRdb copy is restricted to in-frame clones and leaves out a portion. This sample has about 150,000 clones, with around 75% found just once. The specimen sequenced was PBMCs. Source of these receptors: a man between 18 and 29 years old in good health and CMV-seropositive.

CDR3: CSVEAETGITEAFF. For the CDR3, the DNA is TGCAGCGTTGAGGCGGAGACAGGGATCACTGAAGCTTTCTTT. The V and J genes are TRBV29-1 and TRBJ1-1; TRBD1 matches at 7 bases. Germline V lookup: CDR1 SQVTM, CDR2 ANQGSEA. The CDR3 has 14 residues. The V and J ends lost 3 bases and 4 bases, in that order; junction bases with no gene match: 8. Full variable domain (remainder filled in from reference TRBV29-1 and TRBJ1-1): SAVISQKPSRDICQRGTSLTIQCQVDSQVTMMFWYRQQPGQSLTLIATANQGSEATYESGFVIDKFPISRPNLTFSTLTVSNMSPEDSSIYLCSVEAETGITEAFFGQGTRLTVV.

With regard to this clone: A read error may produce the germline difference seen at one junction end. The V call is TRBV30, the J call TRBJ1-2; possible D gene TRBD1, 6 bases. Germline values: CDR1 GTSNPN, CDR2 SVGIG (reference sequence). CDR3 length: 11 amino acids. The CDR3 DNA follows: TGTGCCTGGAGTGAGGGGGACGGCTACCCCTTC. Amino acid sequence: CAWSEGDGYPF.

Note on this clone: The junction shows a germline mismatch at one end, possibly a read error. J is TRBJ2-7 and V is TRBV5-1, with TRBD2 matching 12 bases. This CDR3 region has 15 residues. Germline V lookup: CDR1 SGHRS, CDR2 YFSETQ. DNA of the CDR3: TGCGCCAGCGGCTTGACTAGCGGGAGTACGTACGAGCAGTACTTC. Residues: CASGLTSGSTYEQYF.

The rearrangement joins TRBV7-9 to TRBJ2-2, with TRBD1 identical over 8 bases. Germline values: CDR1 SEHNR, CDR2 FQNEAQ (reference sequence). V was clipped by 5 bases and J by 6 bases; unmatched bases: 5. CDR3 length equals 14 residues. The CDR3 DNA follows: TGTGCCAGCAGCGTGAGGACAGGGTCCGGGGAGCTGTTTTTT. Translation: CASSVRTGSGELFF.

This chain joins TRBV27 and TRBJ2-7; the match to TRBD1 covers 7 bases. The ends lost 5 bases at V and 4 bases at J; junction bases unmatched: 5. CDR3 length: 13 residues. Germline V gene sequence: CDR1 MNHEY, CDR2 SMNVEV (reference sequence). The CDR3 region is CASSRDRQYEQYF. The CDR3 DNA follows: TGTGCCAGCAGTCGGGACAGACAGTACGAGCAGTACTTC.

The count of this clone is one. The genes are TRBV4-1 and TRBJ2-6, with D possibly matching TRBD1 (6 bases). The CDR3 is made up of 17 amino acids. Germline V gene data show CDR1 as MGHRA and CDR2 as YSYEKL. Deletions cut 2 bases from V and 3 bases from J, with 14 bases between. CDR3 DNA sequence: TGCGCCAGCAGCCAAATCACAGGGAAAAATGGGGCCAACGTCCTGACTTTC. It encodes CASSQITGKNGANVLTF.

This chain connects TRBV20-1 to TRBJ2-7; the D gene is possibly TRBD1 (6 bases). The CDR3 length is 11 residues. The ends were cut back, 3 bases at V and 7 bases at J, with 10 bases in the middle. CDR1 is DFQATT, CDR2 SNEGSKA, per germline (reference sequence). The chain's CDR3 is CSARETGEQYF. CDR3 nucleotides: TGCAGTGCTAGGGAGACAGGAGAGCAGTACTTC.

The chain employs TRBV9 and TRBJ1-2; maybe TRBD1 (6 bases). The V end was cut by 3 bases, the J end by 7 bases, with 16 bases between. Germline values: CDR1 SGDLS, CDR2 YYNGEE. CDR3 length: 14 residues. The chain's CDR3 is CASSASGAPRGYTF. The CDR3 DNA reads as TGTGCCAGCAGCGCGTCAGGGGCTCCCCGTGGCTACACCTTC.

This rearrangement joins TRBV5-1 to TRBJ2-3; D may be TRBD1 (6 bases). The V gene lost 4 bases and the J gene lost 4 bases, with 19 bases spanning the gap. Germline CDR1 reads SGHRS; CDR2 reads YFSETQ. This CDR3 region has 16 residues. CDR3 residues: CASSPGTRLVADTQYF. CDR3 coding DNA: TGCGCCAGCAGCCCCGGGACACGGCTAGTCGCAGATACGCAGTATTTT.

V and J are TRBV6-8 and TRBJ1-2; D perhaps matches TRBD1 (5 bases). The CDR3 runs 15 residues. CDR1 and CDR2 (germline): MNHGY, SAAAGT. V was shortened by 8 bases and J by 8 bases, with 24 bases between the two germline ends. The CDR3 protein is CASPPRGVLVGGYTF. DNA for the CDR3: TGTGCCAGCCCCCCCCGGGGGGTATTAGTTGGGGGCTACACCTTC.

The chain joins TRBV5-1 to TRBJ2-2, with 7 positions matching TRBD2. The germline CDR1 and CDR2 sequences are SGHRS and YFSETQ. V trimming: 0 bases; J trimming: 7 bases; junction bases outside the gene matches: 6. The length of the CDR3 is 15 residues. In DNA form, the CDR3 reads TGCGCCAGCAGCTTGGTGGCGGGAGTTGTCGGGGAGCTGTTTTTT. Translated: CASSLVAGVVGELFF.

The chain joins TRBV5-1 to TRBJ2-5, with a tentative D call TRBD2 (5 bases). CDR1 SGHRS and CDR2 YFSETQ come from the germline V gene. Trimming left V 4 bases short and J 5 bases short, with 15 bases between. This CDR3 contains 14 residues. Here the CDR3 reads CASSLWTFGETQYF. In DNA form, the CDR3 reads TGCGCCAGCAGCCTATGGACTTTCGGGGAGACCCAGTACTTC.

The gene calls are TRBV30 and TRBJ2-3; TRBD2 aligns across 9 bases. V lost 4 bases and J lost 4; bases outside the gene matches: 6. This CDR3 region has 14 residues. Germline-derived CDR1 and CDR2 are GTSNPN and SVGIG (reference sequence). Written as DNA, the CDR3 is TGTGCCTGGATTAGCGGGAGTAGGGCAGATACGCAGTATTTT. Its translation is CAWISGSRADTQYF.

This chain joins TRBV7-9 and TRBJ2-2, with D perhaps matching TRBD1 (6 bases). The V end lost 1 base, the J end lost 2 bases, and 14 bases lay between the germline ends. CDR1 and CDR2 from the germline V gene are SEHNR and FQNEAQ (reference sequence). CDR3 length: 17 residues. As DNA, the CDR3 is TGTGCCAGCAGCTTAGGGACAGCCAAGGCTAACACCGGGGAGCTGTTTTTT. Translating gives CASSLGTAKANTGELFF.

The gene calls are TRBV7-3 and TRBJ1-1; 10 bases agree with TRBD1. The germline V gene encodes CDR1 SGHTA and CDR2 FQGTGA. CDR3 size: 14 residues. With V trimmed by 3 bases and J by 12 bases, 10 bases remained unmatched. In DNA, the CDR3 is TGTGCCAGCAGCTTGAGTCAAGGACAGGGGGAATCTTTCTTT. As protein: CASSLSQGQGESFF.

This chain joins TRBV4-2 and TRBJ2-5; TRBD2 matches at 13 bases. CDR1 is LGHNA and CDR2 is YNFKEQ in the germline V gene. This CDR3 comprises 17 residues. V shed 1 base and J 5 bases; nucleotides not matched to a gene: 7. The CDR3 here is CASSQGGLAGDGETQYF. The CDR3 bases are TGTGCCAGCAGCCAAGGAGGACTAGCGGGAGATGGTGAGACCCAGTACTTC.

The chain links TRBV6-5 to TRBJ1-5, with D hard to call. Germline CDR1 and CDR2: MNHEY and SVGAGI. V dropped 0 bases and J dropped 8 bases, with 14 bases sitting between them. This CDR3 has 15 residues. CDR3 DNA: TGTGCCAGCAGTTACTCGAGGGCGGCAAGGGAGCCCCAGCATTTT. This translates into CASSYSRAAREPQHF.

The chain uses TRBV7-2 and TRBJ2-3; D may be TRBD2 (5 bases). CDR1 and CDR2 from the germline V gene are SGHTA and FQGNSA. The V end was cut by 4 bases, the J end by 5 bases, with 22 bases between. The CDR3 length is 17 residues. CDR3 nucleotide sequence: TGTGCCAGCAGCTCGCCGGAAGCGGCATATCTAGGAGATACGCAGTATTTT. Its translation is CASSSPEAAYLGDTQYF.

The chain couples TRBV18 to TRBJ1-4; weak D call: TRBD1 (5 bases). V was shortened by 2 bases and J by 5 bases, with 6 bases between the two germline ends. This CDR3 has 13 amino acids. Per the germline V gene, CDR1 is KGHSH and CDR2 is LQKENI. CDR3 sequence reads: CASSPDRNEKLFF. The CDR3 nucleotides read TGTGCCAGCTCACCAGACAGAAATGAAAAACTGTTTTTT.

This clone came up a few times. DNA for the CDR3: TGCGCCAGCAGCTTGACAGGGTCAGAGTACGAGCAGTACTTC. It codes for CASSLTGSEYEQYF. The chain recombines TRBV5-1 with TRBJ2-7; perhaps TRBD1 as D (6 bases). The CDR3 is 14 amino acids. Trimming shortened V by 1 base and J by 4 bases, and 12 bases separated the two germline ends. The germline gives CDR1 SGHRS, CDR2 YFSETQ. The variable domain in full, with the rest retrieved from reference TRBV5-1 and TRBJ2-7, is KAGVTQTPRYLIKTRGQQVTLSCSPISGHRSVSWYQQTPGQGLQFLFEYFSETQRNKGNFPGRFSGRQFSNSRSEMNVSTLELGDSALYLCASSLTGSEYEQYFGPGTRLTVT.

The chain combines TRBV2 with TRBJ2-1; TRBD1 matches at 9 bases. V trimming: 4 bases; J trimming: 8 bases; junction bases outside the gene matches: 15. CDR1 and CDR2 (germline): SNHLY, FYNNEI. CDR3 length: 17 residues. CDR3 region: CASSVNRGREDEDEQFF. DNA for the CDR3: TGTGCCAGCAGTGTGAACAGGGGGCGCGAGGATGAGGATGAGCAGTTCTTC.

The rearrangement links TRBV5-1 to TRBJ2-5; 12 bases map to TRBD1. CDR1 is SGHRS, CDR2 YFSETQ, per germline. The junction had 23 bases not matched to a gene; V was cut back by 3 bases and J by 2 bases. The CDR3 is 22 residues long. The CDR3 loop reads CASSSSGTGGVLWWSAQETQYF. The CDR3 nucleotides read TGCGCCAGCAGCTCGTCCGGGACAGGGGGCGTCCTTTGGTGGTCCGCACAAGAGACCCAGTACTTC.

This chain connects TRBV28 to TRBJ2-7, with 9 bases matching TRBD2. Germline trimming cut 7 bases from V and 3 bases from J; bases unmatched to any gene: 16. Germline loops: CDR1 MDHEN, CDR2 SYDVKM. This CDR3 comprises 17 residues. The CDR3 loop is CASKGLSLLAGVYEQYF. The CDR3 DNA follows: TGTGCCAGCAAGGGGCTAAGTCTATTAGCGGGAGTCTACGAGCAGTACTTC. Filled out from reference TRBV28 and TRBJ2-7, the complete variable domain reads DVKVTQSSRYLVKRTGEKVFLECVQDMDHENMFWYRQDPGLGLRLIYFSYDVKMKEKGDIPEGYSVSREKKERFSLILESASTNQTSMYLCASKGLSLLAGVYEQYFGPGTRLTVT.

CDR3 sequence (DNA): TGTGCCAGCACCCACCCACGGGGGATAAACTATGGCTACACCTTC. It yields the protein CASTHPRGINYGYTF. The rearrangement uses TRBV11-3 and TRBJ1-2; perhaps TRBD1 as D (5 bases). This CDR3 contains 15 residues. Germline V gives CDR1 SGHNT, CDR2 YENEEA. With 7 bases removed from V and 2 bases from J, the gap between germline ends came to 17 bases.

This clone was seen a few times. The rearrangement links TRBV18 to TRBJ2-1; unclear D gene. CDR1 is KGHSH, CDR2 LQKENI, per germline. This CDR3 has 16 residues. Between the trimmed V and J ends, which lost 3 bases and 0 bases, there was a span of 12 bases. The CDR3 here is CASSPLPLDSYNEQFF. CDR3 nucleotide sequence: TGTGCCAGCTCACCCCTTCCTTTAGACTCCTACAATGAGCAGTTCTTC.

This clone was recorded a few times. The chain couples TRBV18 to TRBJ1-1, with 9 positions matching TRBD1. This CDR3 is built from 14 residues. The trim removed 4 bases at V and 3 bases at J, leaving 3 bases unmatched. Germline CDR1 and CDR2: KGHSH and LQKENI. In nucleotides, the CDR3 is TGTGCCAGCTCACAGGGACAGGGTCACACTGAAGCTTTCTTT. Translation gives CASSQGQGHTEAFF.